The 16 T cell receptor beta chains presented below share a single source sample, sequenced in a study of blood T cells in healthy people across ages. Primed by a sample-barcoded 5' primer and a J-beta primer mix, a second PCR proceeded for about 6 to 12 cycles. TCRdb itself ran the 5' RACE reads through MiXCR, one entry per CDR3 protein. The sample has 850,000 to 950,000 distinct CDR3 sequences, around 30% seen once. The specimen sequenced was blood. These receptors came from a woman of 80 years or more in good health.

This clonotype was detected many times. The rearrangement uses TRBV5-6 and TRBJ1-2; D is possibly TRBD1 (6 bases). In germline, CDR1 is SGHDT, CDR2 YYEEEE. CDR3 size: 15 residues. V gave up 4 bases and J gave up 7 bases, with 20 bases separating them. The CDR3 spells CASSMPVRRGGGYTF. CDR3 sequence (DNA): TGTGCCAGCAGCATGCCCGTACGCAGAGGGGGTGGCTACACCTTC.

This sequence joins TRBV18 and TRBJ1-2, with 7 bases lining up with TRBD1. Germline values: CDR1 KGHSH, CDR2 LQKENI. This CDR3 is built from 13 residues. V lost 8 bases and J lost 2; bases outside the gene matches: 5. The DNA for the CDR3 is TGTGCCAGCGAACAGGGGAAGAACTATGGCTACACCTTC. Amino acid sequence: CASEQGKNYGYTF.

This clonotype was counted ten times or more. The V gene is TRBV11-2, the J gene TRBJ1-2, with D unresolved. The CDR3 loop spans 15 amino acids. V lost 7 bases, J lost 8 bases, and 23 bases lay in between. Germline loops: CDR1 SGHAT, CDR2 FQNNGV. The CDR3 nucleotides are TGTGCCAGCAAGGGCAGGCAGGATCCCTCCCGGGGCTACACCTTC. Its protein is CASKGRQDPSRGYTF.

The CDR3 loop reads CASSGGVGEQFF. For the CDR3, the DNA is TGTGCCAGCAGCGGGGGGGTCGGTGAGCAGTTCTTC. The chain carries TRBV12-3 or TRBV12-4 and TRBJ2-1, with 8 positions matching TRBD2. The length of the CDR3 is 12 residues. The trim removed 6 bases at V and 9 bases at J, leaving 4 bases unmatched.

This clonotype came up once. This rearrangement joins TRBV7-2 to TRBJ2-5, with TRBD2 identical over 12 bases. This CDR3 has 18 residues. CDR1 and CDR2 from the germline V gene are SGHTA and FQGNSA. The V segment lost 1 base and the J segment 5 bases; nucleotides outside the gene matches: 11. The CDR3 DNA sequence: TGTGCCAGCAGCTTAGGGTCGACTAGCGGGGGTACCGGGGAGACCCAGTACTTC. Protein: CASSLGSTSGGTGETQYF.

The chain uses TRBV20-1 and TRBJ2-6, with D unclear. Germline V gene lookup returns CDR1 DFQATT and CDR2 SNEGSKA (reference sequence). The CDR3 is 14 residues long. The V and J ends lost 5 bases and 2 bases respectively, with 10 bases between them. CDR3 region: CSAPRVAGANVLTF. As DNA, the CDR3 is TGCAGTGCTCCCCGGGTAGCTGGGGCCAACGTCCTGACTTTC.

The table lists this clonotype with a few counts. The J gene is TRBJ2-5, the V gene TRBV29-1; D remains ambiguous. The CDR3 sequence is 14 residues long. Trimming removed 4 bases from V and 11 bases from J, with 23 bases in between. CDR1 and CDR2 (germline): SQVTM, ANQGSEA. The CDR3 spells CSVAKTPIYNEQYF. CDR3 coding DNA: TGCAGCGTTGCCAAGACGCCTATATACAATGAGCAGTACTTC.

This chain links TRBV27 with TRBJ1-2; D unresolved. The germline V gene has CDR1 MNHEY and CDR2 SMNVEV (reference sequence). This CDR3 spans 12 amino acids. V dropped 8 bases and J dropped 7 bases, with 14 bases sitting between them. The CDR3: CASPLGPSGYTF. CDR3 DNA: TGTGCCAGCCCACTAGGGCCCAGTGGCTACACCTTC.

V usage is TRBV5-1 and J usage is TRBJ2-7; maybe TRBD2 (6 bases). The CDR3 extends over 13 amino acids. Per the germline V gene, CDR1 is SGHRS and CDR2 is YFSETQ. With 1 base removed from V and 7 bases from J, the gap between germline ends came to 12 bases. The CDR3 region is CASSLNLGGEQYF. CDR3 coding DNA: TGCGCCAGCAGCTTGAACCTTGGGGGGGAGCAGTACTTC.

The chain links TRBV7-2 to TRBJ2-7; 10 bases fit TRBD2. The length of the CDR3 is 17 residues. Germline-derived CDR1 and CDR2 are SGHTA and FQGNSA. The J segment lost 3 bases and the V segment lost 1 base, leaving 9 bases of the junction unmatched. CDR3 in DNA: TGTGCCAGCAGCTTAGAACTAGCGGGAATTTACATCTACGAGCAGTACTTC. It yields the protein CASSLELAGIYIYEQYF.

With regard to this clonotype: A much bigger clone sits one base away, suggesting this may be a read error. This CDR3 fails to terminate in the conserved phenylalanine or tryptophan, so it likely reflects a read error. The chain uses TRBV28 and TRBJ2-7; TRBD2 agrees at 9 bases. This CDR3 has 18 amino acids. Trimming removed 2 bases from V and 2 bases from J; junction bases left unmatched: 13. CDR1 is MDHEN and CDR2 is SYDVKM in the germline V gene. The CDR3 spells CASSLGTEGIAGAYEQYS. CDR3 coding DNA: TGTGCCAGCAGTTTAGGGACAGAGGGAATAGCGGGGGCCTACGAGCAGTACTCC.

In this sample, this clonotype turned up a few times. The chain combines TRBV27 with TRBJ1-2; possible D gene TRBD1, 6 bases. The germline V gene encodes CDR1 MNHEY and CDR2 SMNVEV (reference sequence). The CDR3 is made up of 14 amino acids. Trimming took off 1 base at V and 4 bases at J, with 10 bases between the two ends. The CDR3 loop reads CASSLWDKGYGYTF. The CDR3 region has the DNA TGTGCCAGCAGTTTATGGGACAAGGGCTATGGCTACACCTTC.

A remark on this clonotype: One junction end disagrees with the germline gene, perhaps due to a read error. The J gene is TRBJ1-5, the V gene TRBV20-1; perhaps TRBD1 as D (5 bases). The CDR3 loop spans 13 amino acids. Germline CDR1 is DFQATT and CDR2 is SNEGSKA (reference sequence). CDR3 residues: CSVRRGAHQPQHF. The CDR3 region has the DNA TGCAGTGTTAGACGAGGGGCCCATCAGCCCCAGCATTTT.

In this sample, this clonotype turned up many times. CDR3 sequence (DNA): TGTGCCAGCTCACCAGGGACTAGCATGAGGTACGAGCAGTACTTC. It yields the protein CASSPGTSMRYEQYF. The chain is built from TRBV18 and TRBJ2-7; 9 bases map to TRBD2. With 2 bases clipped from V and 4 bases from J, the junction kept 6 bases outside the gene matches. Germline loops: CDR1 KGHSH, CDR2 LQKENI. CDR3 length: 15 residues.

At least ten counts were recorded for this clonotype. V gene TRBV6-2 or TRBV6-3 combines with J gene TRBJ1-2, with a weak D call TRBD1 (5 bases). From germline, CDR1 is MNHEY and CDR2 SVGEGT. The ends were cut back, 2 bases at V and 2 bases at J, with 12 bases in the middle. The CDR3 loop spans 15 amino acids. CDR3 region: CASSYGGTQNYGYTF. Written as DNA, the CDR3 is TGTGCCAGCAGTTACGGGGGGACTCAGAACTATGGCTACACCTTC.

As for this clonotype: A much more abundant neighbour one base away suggests this may be a read error. V is TRBV14 and J is TRBJ2-7; 7 bases fit TRBD1. The CDR3 has 15 residues. The V and J ends lost 0 bases and 7 bases, in that order; junction bases with no gene match: 9. The germline V gene has CDR1 SGHDN and CDR2 FVKESK. CDR3 DNA: TGTGCCAGCAGCCAAGAAGGGGACAGCTACAATGAGCAGTACTTC. It encodes CASSQEGDSYNEQYF.